One sample yielded the 23 T cell receptor beta chains listed below, sequenced in a study of human T cells and chemical hapten exposure. TCRdb called the RACE reads again in MiXCR, with one record for every CDR3 protein. This sample has about 140,000 distinct CDR3 sequences, with 12% found just once. Time point described: patch test 2, 6 weeks after DPC sensitization. The treatment was: therapeutic diphenylcyclopropenone sensitization with weekly scalp DPC. The starting material was whole blood, obtained in connection with sensitization to the hapten diphenylcyclopropenone (DPC). These receptors were obtained from a woman aged 45-59 years with alopecia areata. Some clones in this sample may be carry-over from other donors' samples.

This clonotype was observed a few times. The genes are TRBV5-4 and TRBJ2-4; possible D gene TRBD1, 5 bases. Germline V CDR1 and CDR2: SGHNT, YYREEE (reference sequence). V was shortened by 4 bases and J by 0 bases, with 11 bases between the two germline ends. This CDR3 spans 15 amino acids. DNA for the CDR3: TGTGCCAGCAGCGTCATTCAGGGAGCCAAAAACATTCAGTACTTC. The encoded protein is CASSVIQGAKNIQYF.

The chain couples TRBV18 to TRBJ2-7, with 12 bases that match TRBD2. The CDR3 has 18 residues. With 3 bases clipped from V and 0 bases from J, the junction kept 9 bases outside the gene matches. The germline CDR1 and CDR2 sequences are KGHSH and LQKENI. CDR3: CASSPQGLAGRSSYEQYF. CDR3 DNA sequence: TGTGCCAGCTCACCTCAGGGACTAGCGGGCCGAAGCTCCTACGAGCAGTACTTC.

This chain uses TRBV6-2 or TRBV6-3 with TRBJ2-5; possibly TRBD1 for D (6 bases). The germline gives CDR1 MNHEY, CDR2 SVGEGT. The CDR3 extends over 14 amino acids. Trimming stripped 6 bases from V and 1 base from J, with 12 bases between. The CDR3 reads CASSSGQFQETQYF. The CDR3 DNA reads as TGTGCCAGCAGCTCTGGACAGTTCCAAGAGACCCAGTACTTC.

Many counts were recorded for this clonotype. V gene TRBV7-8 combines with J gene TRBJ2-1; D is ambiguous. Germline loops: CDR1 SGHVS, CDR2 FQNEAQ. The CDR3 contains 15 residues. Trimming removed 5 bases from V and 2 bases from J, with 13 bases in between. For the CDR3, the DNA is TGTGCCAGCAGCCCAGTCCGTCCTCCCTACAATGAGCAGTTCTTC. Amino acid sequence: CASSPVRPPYNEQFF.

This chain joins TRBV28 and TRBJ2-3, with unresolved D. This CDR3 comprises 15 residues. V lost 5 bases to trimming and J lost 2 bases, with 14 bases between them. Germline-derived CDR1 and CDR2 are MDHEN and SYDVKM. The CDR3 region is CASSPQIRPTDTQYF. DNA of the CDR3: TGTGCCAGCAGTCCACAGATACGGCCCACAGATACGCAGTATTTT.

The V gene is TRBV29-1, the J gene TRBJ2-7; D is ambiguous. V gave up 4 bases and J gave up 3 bases, with 7 bases separating them. The CDR3 extends over 11 amino acids. Germline CDR1 SQVTM, CDR2 ANQGSEA. The CDR3 DNA is TGCAGCGTTGGGGAAAACTACGAGCAGTACTTC. Translating it yields CSVGENYEQYF.

This clonotype was recorded at least ten times. The chain is built from TRBV7-8 and TRBJ2-3, with D possibly called TRBD1 or TRBD2 (5 bases each). Germline lookup yields CDR1 SGHVS and CDR2 FQNEAQ. The CDR3 runs 15 residues. The V end was cut by 4 bases, the J end by 4 bases, with 15 bases between. CDR3 nucleotide sequence: TGTGCCAGCAGCTCCGGGACCCACGTGGCAGATACGCAGTATTTT. It specifies CASSSGTHVADTQYF.

This clonotype came up a few times. The chain uses TRBV19 and TRBJ2-2; no reliable D call. This CDR3 comprises 14 residues. Germline V lookup: CDR1 LNHDA, CDR2 SQIVND (reference sequence). V lost 6 bases, J lost 0 bases, and 8 bases lay in between. The CDR3 region is CASRQPTNTGELFF. DNA for the CDR3: TGTGCCAGTAGGCAGCCCACGAACACCGGGGAGCTGTTTTTT.

This clonotype was found a few times. The genes are TRBV6-5 and TRBJ2-7; 7 bases are a match to TRBD1. The germline V gene has CDR1 MNHEY and CDR2 SVGAGI. This CDR3 spans 14 amino acids. Trimming took 0 bases from V and 7 from J; bases not matched to a gene: 6. The CDR3 spells CASSYSQGVREQYF. The CDR3 region has the DNA TGTGCCAGCAGTTACTCGCAGGGGGTAAGGGAGCAGTACTTC.

This clonotype came up many times. The chain carries TRBV20-1 and TRBJ2-7; TRBD1 aligns across 10 bases. J gave up 1 base and V 1 base, and 7 bases lay outside the gene matches. Germline assignment: CDR1 DFQATT and CDR2 SNEGSKA (reference sequence). This CDR3 is 16 amino acids long. CDR3 loop: CSARGGEGQGSYEQYF. In DNA, the CDR3 is TGCAGTGCTAGAGGAGGGGAGGGACAGGGGTCCTACGAGCAGTACTTC.

The rearrangement uses TRBV25-1 and TRBJ1-1; the D gene is possibly TRBD1 (6 bases). The CDR3 extends over 14 amino acids. The V gene's germline CDR1 is MGHDK and CDR2 SYGVNS. Deletions cut 6 bases from V and 0 bases from J, with 11 bases between. The CDR3 bases are TGTGCCAGCAGCTTGGGACATCTGAACACTGAAGCTTTCTTT. Translating gives CASSLGHLNTEAFF.

The V call is TRBV5-4, the J call TRBJ2-3; D is uncertain. CDR1 and CDR2 (germline): SGHNT, YYREEE (reference sequence). Between the trimmed V and J ends, which lost 4 bases and 2 bases, there was a span of 11 bases. This CDR3 region has 14 residues. This chain's CDR3 is CASSSWTYTDTQYF. The CDR3 region has the DNA TGTGCCAGCAGCAGTTGGACGTACACAGATACGCAGTATTTT.

In this sample, this clonotype turned up many times. This rearrangement joins TRBV7-9 to TRBJ2-2; the match to TRBD1 covers 8 bases. The CDR3 spans 15 residues. V trimming: 4 bases; J trimming: 5 bases; junction bases outside the gene matches: 6. Germline V gene sequence: CDR1 SEHNR, CDR2 FQNEAQ (reference sequence). This CDR3 is CASSSGQGGTGELFF. CDR3 nucleotides: TGTGCCAGCAGCTCCGGACAGGGCGGAACCGGGGAGCTGTTTTTT. Full variable domain (remainder filled in from reference TRBV7-9 and TRBJ2-2): DTGVSQNPRHKITKRGQNVTFRCDPISEHNRLYWYRQTLGQGPEFLTYFQNEAQLEKSRLLSDRFSAERPKGSFSTLEIQRTEQGDSAMYLCASSSGQGGTGELFFGEGSRLTVL.

This clonotype has a handful of counts. The chain recombines TRBV12-3 or TRBV12-4 with TRBJ2-7; maybe TRBD2 (6 bases). V lost 5 bases to trimming and J lost 4 bases, with 12 bases between them. The CDR3 has 13 amino acids. The CDR3 is CASSVSGSYEQYF. The CDR3 DNA sequence: TGTGCCAGCAGTGTCTCCGGGAGTTACGAGCAGTACTTC.

The chain carries TRBV20-1 and TRBJ1-3; the D is unclear. Germline V gene data show CDR1 as DFQATT and CDR2 as SNEGSKA (reference sequence). The germline V and J ends were trimmed by 0 bases and 0 bases, with 6 bases remaining between them. The CDR3 has 14 residues. The CDR3 coding sequence is TGCAGTGCTAGAGATCATAACTCTGGAAACACCATATATTTT. Translated, it gives CSARDHNSGNTIYF.

This clonotype was recorded at least ten times. The chain links TRBV30 to TRBJ1-6; D perhaps matches TRBD1 (5 bases). The CDR3 length is 15 residues. Germline V gives CDR1 GTSNPN, CDR2 SVGIG (reference sequence). Between the trimmed V and J ends, which lost 1 base and 10 bases, there was a span of 17 bases. CDR3 protein: CAWSALGEGSSPLHF. CDR3 sequence (DNA): TGTGCCTGGAGTGCCCTCGGGGAGGGGAGCTCACCCCTCCACTTT.

The J gene is TRBJ1-1, the V gene TRBV5-1; D is unresolved. Trimming took 5 bases from V and 0 from J, leaving 8 bases between them. This CDR3 has 13 amino acids. Germline CDR1 and CDR2: SGHRS and YFSETQ. The CDR3 protein is CASRAVMNTEAFF. CDR3 bases: TGCGCCAGCAGGGCGGTCATGAACACTGAAGCTTTCTTT.

This chain joins TRBV5-5 and TRBJ2-3, with D possibly being TRBD2 (6 bases). The CDR3 extends over 16 amino acids. Trimming cost V 0 bases and J 1 base, with 12 bases left between them. Germline V gives CDR1 SGHKS, CDR2 YYEKEE (reference sequence). This chain's CDR3 is CASSLGGGARTDTQYF. DNA of the CDR3: TGTGCCAGCAGCTTGGGTGGAGGGGCCCGCACAGATACGCAGTATTTT.

In this sample, this clonotype turned up many times. The chain couples TRBV6-2 or TRBV6-3 to TRBJ2-7; TRBD2 is a possible D gene (7 bases). The V end lost 2 bases, the J end lost 1 base, and 24 bases lay between the germline ends. Germline assignment: CDR1 MNHEY and CDR2 SVGEGT. The CDR3 contains 19 residues. In DNA form, the CDR3 reads TGTGCCAGCAGTTACGCCCGGGATGGCCGGAGGGGGGGGTCCTACGAGCAGTACTTC. Amino acid sequence: CASSYARDGRRGGSYEQYF.

This clonotype was seen only a few times. The CDR3 reads CASSLFLAGGRYNEQFF. CDR3 bases: TGTGCCAGCAGCTTATTCCTAGCGGGAGGCCGCTACAATGAGCAGTTCTTC. The chain has TRBV7-6 and TRBJ2-1; 11 nucleotides agree with TRBD2. The V segment lost 2 bases and the J segment 3 bases; nucleotides outside the gene matches: 6. Germline V lookup: CDR1 SGHVS, CDR2 FNYEAQ. CDR3 length equals 17 residues.

This clonotype was detected many times. The CDR3 reads CATSDPGRNEQFF. CDR3 coding DNA: TGTGCCACCAGTGATCCAGGGCGCAATGAGCAGTTCTTC. The V gene is TRBV24-1, the J gene TRBJ2-1, with a possible D match to TRBD1 (5 bases). V lost 3 bases and J lost 6, with 8 bases in between. Germline lookup yields CDR1 KGHDR and CDR2 SFDVKD. CDR3 length: 13 residues.

This rearrangement joins TRBV20-1 to TRBJ2-7, with unresolved D. This CDR3 is 13 amino acids long. Looked up from germline, CDR1 is DFQATT and CDR2 is SNEGSKA (reference sequence). V lost 1 base and J 2 bases, leaving 9 bases between the germline ends. The CDR3 protein is CSARGGVAYEQYF. The DNA of the CDR3 is TGCAGTGCTAGAGGGGGTGTCGCCTACGAGCAGTACTTC.

The chain employs TRBV29-1 and TRBJ1-1; D may be TRBD1 (5 bases). CDR3 length equals 10 residues. V dropped 7 bases and J dropped 5 bases, with 8 bases sitting between them. The germline V gene has CDR1 SQVTM and CDR2 ANQGSEA. CDR3 region: CSGGETEAFF. The CDR3 DNA sequence: TGCAGCGGAGGGGAGACTGAAGCTTTCTTT.